Listed here are 32 T cell receptor beta chains from one sample, sequenced in a study of glioma-infiltrating T cells (dated by TCRdb to 2016 to 2017). The run used an Illumina MiSeq. The iRepertoire nested amplicon-rescue multiplex PCR (arm-PCR) platform was used to amplify TCR alpha and beta CDR3 regions from RNA. TCRdb reran the public reads through fastp at Q25 and MiXCR, keeping productive beta chains. Records with the same CDR3 protein are collapsed into one entry carrying the most frequent genes and DNA. The table for this sample lists fewer than 500,000 distinct CDR3 sequences; around 38% of them were counted only once. About 11% of the sample comes from the top ten. Sequenced input: glioma tissue, nonneoplastic brain tissue, or PBMCs (not recorded which). The receptor set was obtained from a human donor with low-grade glioma or glioblastoma, undergoing nonglioma brain surgery, or in good health (not recorded which).

This clonotype appeared a few times. The rearrangement links TRBV7-9 to TRBJ1-1, with a weak D call TRBD1 (5 bases). This CDR3 has 14 residues. Germline V CDR1 and CDR2: SEHNR, FQNEAQ (reference sequence). With 5 bases removed from V and 1 base from J, the gap between germline ends came to 11 bases. The CDR3 reads CASSAQAGNTEAFF. The CDR3 region has the DNA TGTGCCAGCAGCGCACAGGCCGGGAACACTGAAGCTTTCTTT.

The V and J genes are TRBV6-1 and TRBJ2-7; possibly TRBD1 or TRBD2 for D (6 bases each). With 5 bases removed from V and 4 bases from J, the gap between germline ends came to 18 bases. CDR3 length: 15 residues. CDR1 MNHNS and CDR2 SASEGT come from the germline V gene. The CDR3 loop is CASSPRNWGAYEQYF. CDR3 nucleotide sequence: TGTGCCAGCAGTCCCCGCAATTGGGGGGCTTACGAGCAGTACTTC.

This clonotype was counted a few times. The chain recombines TRBV7-2 with TRBJ2-7; D unclear. Trimming took off 3 bases at V and 1 base at J, with 10 bases between the two ends. Germline V lookup: CDR1 SGHTA, CDR2 FQGNSA. The CDR3 covers 14 residues. CDR3 region: CASSFASSSYEQYF. The CDR3 coding sequence is TGTGCCAGCAGCTTTGCAAGTAGTTCCTACGAGCAGTACTTC.

This clonotype was detected many times. V usage is TRBV28 and J usage is TRBJ1-5, with TRBD1 as a possible D gene (5 bases). Per germline, CDR1 MDHEN and CDR2 SYDVKM. There are 15 residues in the CDR3. Trimming removed 7 bases from V and 0 bases from J, with 13 bases in between. This chain's CDR3 is CASNPGTLSNQPQHF. The CDR3, as DNA: TGTGCCAGCAATCCAGGGACTCTTAGCAATCAGCCCCAGCATTTT.

About this clonotype: Given a much more abundant clone one base away, this may be a read error. This chain joins TRBV27 and TRBJ2-1; 8 nucleotides line up with TRBD2. The CDR3 is made up of 15 amino acids. CDR1 and CDR2 from the germline V gene are MNHEY and SMNVEV (reference sequence). The CDR3 region is CASSVGTSGYNEQLF. The CDR3 nucleotides read TGTGCCAGCAGTGTCGGGACTAGTGGCTACAATGAGCAGCTCTTC.

This clonotype was seen a handful of times. The chain joins TRBV3-1 to TRBJ1-2, with a tentative D call TRBD1 (5 bases). This CDR3 contains 15 residues. Trimming removed 3 bases at V and 4 bases at J, with 15 bases between. Germline CDR1 LGHDT, CDR2 YNNKEL (reference sequence). The DNA of the CDR3 is TGTGCCAGCAGCCAGAGAAGCAGGGCGGGCTATGGCTACACCTTC. Protein sequence: CASSQRSRAGYGYTF.

V is TRBV6-5 and J is TRBJ2-6; D ambiguous. Trimming took 0 bases from V and 8 from J, leaving 8 bases between them. The CDR3 consists of 14 residues. Per germline, CDR1 MNHEY and CDR2 SVGAGI. The CDR3 coding sequence is TGTGCCAGCAGTTACTCTGGCCCCTCCAACGTCCTGACTTTC. Protein sequence: CASSYSGPSNVLTF.

The rearrangement links TRBV12-3 or TRBV12-4 to TRBJ2-7; possibly TRBD1 for D (5 bases). The CDR3 spans 14 residues. V lost 3 bases and J lost 5, with 14 bases in between. The CDR3 loop reads CASSFWQGNHEQYF. In nucleotides, the CDR3 is TGTGCCAGCAGTTTTTGGCAGGGTAATCACGAGCAGTACTTC.

The genes are TRBV14 and TRBJ2-3, with D unresolved. The CDR3 is made up of 12 amino acids. The V and J ends lost 5 bases and 4 bases respectively, with 7 bases between them. Germline-derived CDR1 and CDR2 are SGHDN and FVKESK. This CDR3 is CASSYWADTQYF. The CDR3 region has the DNA TGTGCCAGCAGCTACTGGGCAGATACGCAGTATTTT.

A note on this clonotype: A much more abundant neighbour one base away suggests this may be a read error. This chain uses TRBV28 with TRBJ1-2, with D possibly matching TRBD1 (5 bases). CDR1 is MDHEN, CDR2 SYDVKM, per germline. The length of the CDR3 is 14 residues. CDR3 nucleotides: TGTTCCAGCAGTTTGACCCCAGGGCGCCTTTTACACACCTTC. This gives the protein CSSSLTPGRLLHTF.

The rearrangement joins TRBV4-1 to TRBJ2-3; D gene ambiguous. Germline CDR1 and CDR2: MGHRA and YSYEKL. V was cut by 3 bases and J by 1 base, with 11 bases left in between. The CDR3 sequence is 15 residues long. CDR3 sequence (DNA): TGCGCCAGCAGCCAGGAAGGATCGGGCACAGATACGCAGTATTTT. Protein sequence: CASSQEGSGTDTQYF.

V usage is TRBV5-1 and J usage is TRBJ1-1; D call uncertain. The CDR3 runs 14 residues. V lost 2 bases, J lost 2 bases, and 10 bases lay in between. Germline CDR1 SGHRS, CDR2 YFSETQ. The CDR3 coding sequence is TGCGCCAGCAGCTTAGACGGACTAAACACTGAAGCTTTCTTT. Its translation: CASSLDGLNTEAFF.

This clonotype was observed many times. The chain has TRBV27 and TRBJ2-3; D uncertain. V lost 8 bases and J 2 bases, leaving 5 bases between the germline ends. The CDR3 contains 11 residues. CDR1 and CDR2 from the germline V gene are MNHEY and SMNVEV (reference sequence). In DNA, the CDR3 is TGTGCCAGCGGAGTCACAGATACGCAGTATTTT. Its translation: CASGVTDTQYF.

V gene TRBV7-9 combines with J gene TRBJ2-1, with 7 bases lining up with TRBD1. Germline-derived CDR1 and CDR2 are SEHNR and FQNEAQ (reference sequence). This CDR3 region has 15 residues. V trimming: 6 bases; J trimming: 3 bases; junction bases outside the gene matches: 8. CDR3 nucleotides: TGTGCCAGCAGTTCCACAGGGGACGTCTACAATGAGCAGTTCTTC. Encoded protein: CASSSTGDVYNEQFF.

This clonotype was counted many times. The chain has TRBV6-1 and TRBJ2-1; unclear D gene. Germline CDR1 reads MNHNS; CDR2 reads SASEGT. Trimming left V 4 bases short and J 7 bases short, with 14 bases between. The CDR3 is 14 amino acids. This chain's CDR3 is CASSGQIGRNEQFF. Written as DNA, the CDR3 is TGTGCCAGCAGTGGGCAAATCGGTCGGAATGAGCAGTTCTTC.

The rearrangement links TRBV10-3 to TRBJ2-3; 12 bases match TRBD1. The germline CDR1 and CDR2 sequences are ENHRY and SYGVKD. V shed 7 bases and J 7 bases; nucleotides not matched to a gene: 6. This CDR3 has 14 residues. CDR3 in amino acids: CAITRDRGPYTQYF. The DNA of the CDR3 is TGTGCCATCACCCGGGACAGGGGGCCATATACGCAGTATTTT.

About this clonotype: It is unclear where the CDR3 begins or ends on the DNA, so no DNA is shown, and the CDR3 is as TCRdb lists it. The rearrangement uses TRBV7-9 and TRBJ2-1; no check of the table's D call, TRBD1, against the DNA was made. From germline, CDR1 is SEHNR and CDR2 FQNEAQ (reference sequence). Both ends counted, the CDR3 spans 12 residues. CDR3 sequence: CASILGANEQFF.

Worth noting for this clonotype: A much larger clonotype is one base distant, so this may be a read error. The conserved closing phenylalanine or tryptophan is absent in this CDR3, likely reflecting a read error. This sequence joins TRBV6-2 or TRBV6-3 and TRBJ2-7; D is possibly TRBD2 (6 bases). The CDR3 contains 14 residues. Per germline, CDR1 MNHEY and CDR2 SVGEGT. Trimming stripped 2 bases from V and 3 bases from J, with 11 bases between. In DNA, the CDR3 is TGTGCCAGCAGTTACGGAGGGGTAGGCTACGAGCAGTACCTC. It yields the protein CASSYGGVGYEQYL.

As concerns this clonotype: Sequence at one end of the junction differs from germline and may be a read error. The chain has TRBV20-1 and TRBJ2-1; D is undetermined. Germline V gene sequence: CDR1 DFQATT, CDR2 SNEGSKA (reference sequence). The CDR3 loop spans 14 amino acids. The DNA of the CDR3 is TGCAGTGCTCACAATAGGAGCTCCTACAATGAGAAGTTCTTC. Residues: CSAHNRSSYNEKFF.

This clonotype was observed a few times. The rearrangement joins TRBV20-1 to TRBJ1-5; D is possibly TRBD1 (5 bases). Germline-derived CDR1 and CDR2 are DFQATT and SNEGSKA (reference sequence). This CDR3 has 17 residues. Trimming stripped 0 bases from V and 0 bases from J, with 15 bases between. CDR3 sequence reads: CSARDRGGVHSNQPQHF. The CDR3 nucleotides are TGCAGTGCTAGAGATCGGGGCGGAGTTCATAGCAATCAGCCCCAGCATTTT.

This clonotype was found many times. The V gene is TRBV7-2, the J gene TRBJ1-2; D might be TRBD1 (5 bases). The germline V and J ends were trimmed by 4 bases and 3 bases, with 9 bases remaining between them. The length of the CDR3 is 13 residues. Germline loops: CDR1 SGHTA, CDR2 FQGNSA. CDR3 loop: CASSSQGDYGYTF. The DNA of the CDR3 is TGTGCCAGCAGCTCCCAGGGCGACTATGGCTACACCTTC.

This clonotype was picked up many times. This CDR3 reads CASSHRTFSNQPQHF. DNA of the CDR3: TGTGCCAGCAGTCATAGGACATTTAGCAATCAGCCCCAGCATTTT. The chain employs TRBV28 and TRBJ1-5; TRBD1 might be the D (5 bases). CDR3 length: 15 residues. Deletions cut 5 bases from V and 0 bases from J, with 11 bases between. Looked up from germline, CDR1 is MDHEN and CDR2 is SYDVKM.

This clonotype was seen a handful of times. The chain carries TRBV4-3 and TRBJ2-1, with D possibly TRBD1 on 6 matching bases. The CDR3 loop spans 17 amino acids. Germline V lookup: CDR1 LGHNA, CDR2 YSLEER. V was cut by 2 bases and J by 8 bases, with 22 bases left in between. The CDR3 sequence: CASSQHPPGQGWDEQFF. The CDR3 DNA reads as TGCGCCAGCAGCCAACATCCTCCAGGGCAGGGGTGGGATGAGCAGTTCTTC.

The chain carries TRBV20-1 and TRBJ2-2; 9 bases match TRBD1. V gave up 5 bases and J gave up 5 bases; unmatched junction bases: 6. Germline lookup yields CDR1 DFQATT and CDR2 SNEGSKA (reference sequence). The CDR3 length is 14 residues. The DNA for the CDR3 is TGCAGTGCTTCCGGGACAGGGCTTACCGGGGAGCTGTTTTTT. The encoded protein is CSASGTGLTGELFF.

Only a few counts were recorded for this clonotype. V usage is TRBV7-2 and J usage is TRBJ2-7, with TRBD2 matching 7 bases. The J segment lost 1 base and the V segment lost 2 bases, leaving 8 bases of the junction unmatched. CDR3 length equals 16 residues. Germline V gene sequence: CDR1 SGHTA, CDR2 FQGNSA. In DNA form, the CDR3 reads TGTGCCAGCAGCTTAACAGGCGGGAGCGGGTCCTACGAGCAGTACTTC. Encoded protein: CASSLTGGSGSYEQYF. Supplemented by reference TRBV7-2 and TRBJ2-7, the full variable domain reads GAGVSQSPSNKVTEKGKDVELRCDPISGHTALYWYRQSLGQGLEFLIYFQGNSAPDKSGLPSDRFSAERTGGSVSTLTIQRTQQEDSAVYLCASSLTGGSGSYEQYFGPGTRLTVT.

This clonotype was detected a few times. The chain joins TRBV10-3 to TRBJ1-1; D unclear. The germline V gene encodes CDR1 ENHRY and CDR2 SYGVKD. The V end lost 6 bases, the J end lost 1 base, and 9 bases lay between the germline ends. This CDR3 has 13 amino acids. The CDR3: CAIRGIRNTEAFF. The DNA of the CDR3 is TGTGCCATCAGGGGGATCAGGAACACTGAAGCTTTCTTT.

The chain has TRBV18 and TRBJ1-4; tentatively, D is TRBD1 (5 bases). This CDR3 has 15 residues. Germline V gene lookup returns CDR1 KGHSH and CDR2 LQKENI. V lost 0 bases, J lost 8 bases, and 13 bases lay in between. The CDR3 nucleotides read TGTGCCAGCTCACCACCGTACGACAGTTGGGAAAAACTGTTTTTT. Protein: CASSPPYDSWEKLFF.

The genes are TRBV4-2 and TRBJ2-7; 11 bases match TRBD2. V dropped 6 bases and J dropped 2; count of bases not matched to a gene: 9. The CDR3 spans 16 residues. Germline V gene data show CDR1 as LGHNA and CDR2 as YNFKEQ. This CDR3 reads CASSRAGTSGTYEQYF. The CDR3 DNA follows: TGTGCCAGCAGTCGAGCCGGGACTAGCGGAACCTACGAGCAGTACTTC.

Worth noting for this clonotype: The junction departs from the called germline gene at one end, perhaps through a read error. This chain links TRBV5-5 with TRBJ2-4, with 7 positions matching TRBD1. The CDR3 totals 13 residues. CDR1 SGHKS and CDR2 YYEKEE come from the germline V gene (reference sequence). The CDR3 is CASSFQGQDIQYF. The CDR3 DNA sequence: TGCGCCAGCAGCTTTCAAGGACAGGACATTCAGTACTTC.

V usage is TRBV19 and J usage is TRBJ1-5, with TRBD1 identical over 12 bases. Unmatched junction bases numbered 11, after V lost 6 bases and J lost 5 bases. The germline gives CDR1 LNHDA, CDR2 SQIVND (reference sequence). This CDR3 region has 17 residues. The CDR3: CASSLRDRGRGHQPQHF. The DNA for the CDR3 is TGTGCCAGTAGCCTCCGGGACAGGGGGCGAGGACATCAGCCCCAGCATTTT.

This chain links TRBV4-2 with TRBJ2-7; 12 nucleotides align to TRBD2. J lost 3 bases, V lost 4 bases, and 10 bases had no gene match. This CDR3 is built from 17 residues. From germline, CDR1 is LGHNA and CDR2 YNFKEQ. The CDR3 here is CASSLESGTSGFYEQYF. DNA for the CDR3: TGTGCCAGCAGCCTCGAGAGCGGGACTAGCGGGTTCTACGAGCAGTACTTC.

This clonotype was recorded a few times. J is TRBJ2-5 and V is TRBV7-2; D call uncertain. V lost 1 base and J 1 base, leaving 7 bases between the germline ends. Germline assignment: CDR1 SGHTA and CDR2 FQGNSA. The CDR3 is 14 amino acids. The CDR3 reads CASSLGHSQETQYF. DNA for the CDR3: TGTGCCAGCAGCTTAGGCCACAGCCAAGAGACCCAGTACTTC. Supplemented by reference TRBV7-2 and TRBJ2-5, the full variable domain reads GAGVSQSPSNKVTEKGKDVELRCDPISGHTALYWYRQSLGQGLEFLIYFQGNSAPDKSGLPSDRFSAERTGGSVSTLTIQRTQQEDSAVYLCASSLGHSQETQYFGPGTRLLVL.